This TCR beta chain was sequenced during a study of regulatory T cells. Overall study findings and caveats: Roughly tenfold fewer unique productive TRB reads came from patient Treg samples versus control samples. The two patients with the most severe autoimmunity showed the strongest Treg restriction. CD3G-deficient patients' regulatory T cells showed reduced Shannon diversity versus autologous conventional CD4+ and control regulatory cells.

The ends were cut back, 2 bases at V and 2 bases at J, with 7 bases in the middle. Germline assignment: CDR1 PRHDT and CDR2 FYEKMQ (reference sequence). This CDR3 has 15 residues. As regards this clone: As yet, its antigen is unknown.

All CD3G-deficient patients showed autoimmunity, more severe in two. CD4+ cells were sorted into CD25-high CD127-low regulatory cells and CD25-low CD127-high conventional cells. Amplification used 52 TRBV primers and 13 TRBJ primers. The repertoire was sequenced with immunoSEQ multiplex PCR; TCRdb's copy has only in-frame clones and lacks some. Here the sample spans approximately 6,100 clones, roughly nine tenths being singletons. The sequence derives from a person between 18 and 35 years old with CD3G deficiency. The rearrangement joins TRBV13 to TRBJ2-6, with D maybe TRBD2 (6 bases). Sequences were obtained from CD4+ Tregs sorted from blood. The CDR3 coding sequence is TGTGCCAGCAGCTTATCGGGGGCTGGGGCCAACGTCCTGACTTTC. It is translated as CASSLSGAGANVLTF.